This TCR beta chain was captured by sequencing in a study of CD8+CD57+ T cells in acquired aplastic anemia (dated by TCRdb to the late 2010s). Some background on the complete study: A mean of approximately 3 ug of DNA, ranging from roughly 0.19 to 27.4 ug, was extracted from sorted CD4+ and CD8+ cells. CD8+CD57+ expansion was defined as frequency above the mean frequency observed in healthy subjects. Here is what the overall study found, with its caveats: About 30 CD8+ CDR3 sequences were found to be shared between patients and controls, but these sequences appeared to be highly expressed in patients and within the immunodominant clones of the patients. Between patients and healthy controls, no significant difference in CD8+ Simpson's diversity was found (P=0.060).

The patients picked for sequencing were ones in whom flow cytometry had shown an expansion of CD8+CD57+ cells. Every patient had a diagnosis of severe acquired aplastic anemia based on International Study of Aplastic Anemia and Agranulocytosis and Camitta criteria. No patient had received any therapy when blood was sampled. The study deep-sequenced TCR repertoires of sorted CD4+ and CD8+ blood T cells from severe aplastic anemia patients and healthy subjects. Patients were enrolled in the USA under clinicaltrials.gov protocols 00001620, 01623167, 00001397, 00071045, 00081523 and 00961064. Ficoll-Paque density gradient centrifugation was used to isolate peripheral blood mononuclear cells. CD4+ and CD8+ T cells were sorted by FACS or magnetic beads before DNA extraction. As regards this clonotype: Its recognized antigen is unknown. Per-base quality was not reported, and no clone a single base away is much larger than it.

In the germline V gene, CDR1 corresponds to ENHRY and CDR2 to SYGVKD. The CDR3 runs 12 residues from the cysteine to the phenylalanine. Only CDR3 DNA remains: 36 bases, in frame from the first base. The junction carries 13 bases between V and J, which are trimmed by 10 bases and 4 bases respectively. Profiling of TCR beta VDJ combinations and CDR3 sequences used genomic DNA as the template. An Illumina HiSeq 2000 was used for TCR repertoire sequencing. Per the original workflow: TRBV/TRBJ rearrangement plots, CDR3 size and DJ length profiles, and Simpson's diversity index were used to evaluate the repertoires. The most abundant DNA sequence in the deep sequencing data was defined as the immunodominant clone. CDR3 amino acid sequences were checked for sharing between subjects and were compared against published repertoires and the VDJdb database. TCRdb reran the public reads through fastp at Q25 and MiXCR, keeping productive beta chains. Merged by CDR3 protein, the rows form single entries marked with the most common genes and DNA. These V and J calls derive from TCRdb rather than the authors' analysis. Here the sample has 150,000 or so distinct CDR3 sequences; about 48% occur a single time. The ten biggest clones cover less than 15% of the sample.

The sample taken for sequencing was sorted CD4+, CD8+, or CD8+CD57+ T cells (not recorded which) from PBMCs. The sequence was obtained from a human donor with aplastic anemia. The V and J segments used are TRBV10-3 and TRBJ1-2; TRBD1 could be the D gene, as 6 bases match. The nucleotides are TGTGCCACCGAGGGGGGGTCCTATGGCTACACCTTC. Its coded protein is CATEGGSYGYTF.